This T cell receptor (beta chain) was recovered during a study of cytomegalovirus exposure and HLA in healthy donors. CDR1 and CDR2 (germline): MNHNS, SASEGT. Trimming removed 10 bases at V and 0 bases at J, with 18 bases between. CDR3 length equals 15 residues. The PCR employed 60 Vbeta primers together with 13 Jbeta primers. The assay was immunoSEQ multiplex PCR, and TCRdb's table has in-frame clones only and misses some. Found here are about 210,000 clones, approximately 82% of them singletons; the top ten hold approximately 1.7%. To note about this clone: Its target is not known.

Despite likely unrecorded immune exposures, the donors were nominally healthy at the time of sampling. Regarding the study as a whole: TCR beta V- and J-gene trimming, according to a later analysis, was linked to a missense DCLRE1C variant. Reports credit the classifier with highly specific, highly sensitive diagnosis of cytomegalovirus status. Later on, an analysis tied about 17,000 TCR beta sequences to HLA alleles at 0.05 false discovery rate.

The sample was PBMCs. The chain links TRBV6-1 to TRBJ1-2; the D gene is possibly TRBD1 (6 bases). The TCR was taken from a man aged 35 to 55 in good health and CMV-seropositive. The CDR3 region has the DNA TGTGCCATTAACCAGGGGCTTATGGCTAACTATGGCTACACCTTC. As protein: CAINQGLMANYGYTF.